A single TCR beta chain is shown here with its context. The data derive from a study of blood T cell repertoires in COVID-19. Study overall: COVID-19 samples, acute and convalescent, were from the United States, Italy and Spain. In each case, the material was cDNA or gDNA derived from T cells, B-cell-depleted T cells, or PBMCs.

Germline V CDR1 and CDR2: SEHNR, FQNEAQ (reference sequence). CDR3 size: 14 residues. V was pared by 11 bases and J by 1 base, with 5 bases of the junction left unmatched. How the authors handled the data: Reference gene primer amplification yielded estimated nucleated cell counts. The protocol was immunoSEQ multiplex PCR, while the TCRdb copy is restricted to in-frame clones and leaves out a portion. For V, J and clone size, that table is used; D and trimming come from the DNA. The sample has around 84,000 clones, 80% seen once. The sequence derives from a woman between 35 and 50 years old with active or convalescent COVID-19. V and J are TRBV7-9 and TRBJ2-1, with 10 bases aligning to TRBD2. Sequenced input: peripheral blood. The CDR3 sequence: CARSSGSSYNEQFF. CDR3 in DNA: TGTGCCCGATCTAGCGGGAGTTCCTACAATGAGCAGTTCTTC.